This T cell receptor (beta chain) was documented in a study of cytomegalovirus exposure and HLA in healthy donors. This CDR3 contains 12 residues. The V and J ends lost 5 bases and 1 base respectively, with 8 bases between them. Germline V gene sequence: CDR1 SQVTM, CDR2 ANQGSEA. PCR was performed using 60 Vbeta and 13 Jbeta primers. The method was immunoSEQ multiplex PCR; TCRdb's version includes in-frame clones alone and lacks a portion of them. The table records about 110,000 clones, approximately 70% of them present only once. The chain joins TRBV29-1 to TRBJ1-1; D is uncertain. This TCR was sampled from a man between 35 and 55 years old in good health and CMV-seropositive. Sequencing used PBMCs. The chain's CDR3 is CSVISPNTEAFF. The CDR3 DNA reads as TGCAGCGTTATATCCCCGAACACTGAAGCTTTCTTT.